These 8 T cell receptor beta chains were all obtained from the same sample, sequenced in a study of blood T cell repertoires in COVID-19. Sequencing used immunoSEQ multiplex PCR; TCRdb keeps in-frame clones, though not all of them. The sample includes some 380,000 clones, roughly 89% of them seen just once. The sample taken for sequencing was peripheral blood. These receptors all come from a man aged 18 to 30 with active or convalescent COVID-19.

The gene calls are TRBV6-1 and TRBJ1-5; D unresolved. This CDR3 is built from 17 residues. Germline-derived CDR1 and CDR2 are MNHNS and SASEGT. Between the trimmed V and J ends, which lost 1 base and 3 bases, there was a span of 16 bases. The CDR3, as DNA: TGTGCCAGCAGTGAAGGCGGTCTCCTGTCCCCCAATCAGCCCCAGCATTTT. This sequence encodes CASSEGGLLSPNQPQHF.

This chain links TRBV5-8 with TRBJ2-2, with D unclear. V dropped 7 bases and J dropped 7 bases, with 17 bases sitting between them. CDR3 length: 14 residues. The germline CDR1 and CDR2 sequences are SGHTS and YDEGEE. For the CDR3, the DNA is TGTGCCAGCCGCCTGGTCCCGCAGGTCGGGGAGCTGTTTTTT. It codes for CASRLVPQVGELFF.

CDR3 sequence: CASSSSGGPETQYF. The CDR3 region has the DNA TGTGCCAGCAGCTCTAGCGGGGGCCCAGAGACCCAGTACTTC. The chain recombines TRBV7-7 with TRBJ2-5, with TRBD2 matching over 10 bases. This CDR3 is 14 amino acids long. V trimming: 4 bases; J trimming: 4 bases; junction bases outside the gene matches: 3. Germline CDR1 is SSHAT and CDR2 is FNYEAQ (reference sequence).

The V and J genes are TRBV19 and TRBJ1-6, with TRBD1 identical over 10 bases. Germline V gene data show CDR1 as LNHDA and CDR2 as SQIVND (reference sequence). The junction had 4 bases not matched to a gene; V was cut back by 8 bases and J by 6 bases. The CDR3 loop spans 14 amino acids. The CDR3 sequence: CASSGQGTNSPLHF. Here the CDR3 DNA reads TGTGCCAGTTCGGGACAGGGGACTAATTCACCCCTCCACTTT.

The chain employs TRBV10-3 and TRBJ1-1, with 10 bases fitting TRBD1. This CDR3 is 13 amino acids long. V was clipped by 9 bases and J by 1 base; unmatched bases: 2. Per the germline V gene, CDR1 is ENHRY and CDR2 is SYGVKD. The CDR3 spells CAIRQGANTEAFF. In DNA, the CDR3 is TGTGCCATACGACAGGGGGCGAACACTGAAGCTTTCTTT.

V and J are TRBV19 and TRBJ1-5; maybe TRBD1 (5 bases). This CDR3 is 15 amino acids long. The germline CDR1 and CDR2 sequences are LNHDA and SQIVND (reference sequence). V was pared by 3 bases and J by 4 bases, with 13 bases between. The CDR3 nucleotides read TGTGCCAGTAGTATCCTGTTGCAGGGTAATCAGCCCCAGCATTTT. It is translated as CASSILLQGNQPQHF.

This clone was seen a single time. The chain recombines TRBV18 with TRBJ2-1, with TRBD2 matching over 14 bases. The CDR3 extends over 17 amino acids. Germline CDR1 KGHSH, CDR2 LQKENI. Germline trimming cut 3 bases from V and 5 bases from J; bases unmatched to any gene: 6. The CDR3 protein is CASSPLGLAGGHNEQFF. The CDR3 coding sequence is TGTGCCAGCTCACCTTTAGGACTAGCGGGAGGACACAATGAGCAGTTCTTC.

The rearrangement links TRBV5-4 to TRBJ1-1; D not certain. CDR3 length: 14 amino acids. Germline-derived CDR1 and CDR2 are SGHNT and YYREEE (reference sequence). V lost 4 bases and J 5 bases, leaving 15 bases between the germline ends. The CDR3 sequence is CASSNTLPGTEAFF. The CDR3 DNA reads TGTGCCAGCAGCAATACACTGCCGGGGACTGAAGCTTTCTTT.